This TCR beta chain was observed in a study of OX40 agonist ivuxolimab in advanced cancers. Sequenced by immunoSEQ multiplex PCR; TCRdb stores in-frame clones only, minus some. Among 70,000 to 95,000 clones listed, around 90% were seen once. The sequence derives from an adult with an advanced solid tumor such as melanoma, head and neck, liver or kidney cancer. This specimen consisted of CD4+ or CD8+ T cells sorted from blood, obtained in a trial of the OX40 agonist ivuxolimab.

The CDR3 loop reads CASSLEGARYNEQFF. CDR3 DNA: TGTGCCAGCAGCTTGGAGGGGGCGCGGTACAATGAGCAGTTCTTC. This chain uses TRBV5-4 with TRBJ2-1; 7 nucleotides line up with TRBD1. V shed 0 bases, J shed 4 bases, and the junction held 4 bases outside the gene matches. CDR3 length equals 15 residues. Germline CDR1 is SGHNT and CDR2 is YYREEE (reference sequence).